This record looks at one T cell receptor beta chain sequence and its context. Cohort allocation depended upon clinical history that participants reported. These data come from a study of blood T cell repertoires in COVID-19. Whole-study context: T cells, B-cell-depleted T cells, or PBMCs supplied cDNA or gDNA.

The table came from immunoSEQ multiplex PCR; TCRdb's copy has only in-frame clones and leaves some out. This table has roughly 360,000 clones, over 75% appearing once. V gave up 3 bases and J gave up 8 bases; unmatched junction bases: 8. This CDR3 is 14 amino acids long. Germline values: CDR1 KGHDR, CDR2 SFDVKD. The sequence derives from a woman aged 30 to 39 with acute COVID-19. The sequenced sample was PBMCs or T cells enriched from blood (not recorded which). J is TRBJ1-2 and V is TRBV24-1, with 7 bases aligning to TRBD1. CDR3: CATSDPRGFGGYTF. Here the CDR3 DNA reads TGTGCCACCAGTGATCCCAGGGGGTTTGGCGGCTACACCTTC.